The next 13 T cell receptor beta chains were all read from a single sample in a study of coeliac disease. Study-wide points: Control samples showed higher TRB and TRG clonality than intraepithelial and lamina propria samples in active celiac disease.

Measured with immunoSEQ multiplex PCR; TCRdb has only the in-frame clones, and not every one. Of about 6,600 clones in the sample, about 63% are singletons; the top ten hold around 4.5%. No antigens are known for them. Sequencing was done on a sample of lamina propria lymphocytes from the gut. These receptor sequences come from a woman aged 18-29 years with active celiac disease.

This clone has just a few counts. J is TRBJ2-2 and V is TRBV5-1; D not resolved. In germline, CDR1 is SGHRS, CDR2 YFSETQ. Trimming took off 4 bases at V and 3 bases at J, with 4 bases between the two ends. This CDR3 is 12 amino acids long. The CDR3 loop is CASSPYTGELFF. CDR3 in DNA: TGCGCCAGCAGCCCCTACACCGGGGAGCTGTTTTTT.

CDR3 region: CASLSGQGSGYTF. CDR3 DNA: TGTGCCAGCTTATCGGGACAGGGGTCTGGCTACACCTTC. The chain combines TRBV2 with TRBJ1-2; 10 positions match TRBD1. Germline V gives CDR1 SNHLY, CDR2 FYNNEI. This CDR3 comprises 13 residues. V shed 8 bases and J 7 bases; nucleotides not matched to a gene: 7.

The genes are TRBV6-5 and TRBJ1-2; D remains ambiguous. This CDR3 has 15 amino acids. Trimming stripped 4 bases from V and 11 bases from J, with 23 bases between. Germline CDR1 reads MNHEY; CDR2 reads SVGAGI. In DNA, the CDR3 is TGTGCCAGCAGTTTGGGCTACCCATACCCCGCACGTTACACCTTC. Encoded protein: CASSLGYPYPARYTF.

The chain recombines TRBV6-6 with TRBJ1-3; D is unclear. V was cut by 6 bases and J by 0 bases, with 9 bases left in between. The CDR3 length is 14 residues. Looked up from germline, CDR1 is MNHNY and CDR2 is SVGAGI (reference sequence). The CDR3 region is CASSYESSGNTIYF. CDR3 DNA sequence: TGTGCCAGCAGCTATGAGAGCTCTGGAAACACCATATATTTT.

The rearrangement uses TRBV4-2 and TRBJ2-1; 8 bases fit TRBD1. Germline CDR1 LGHNA, CDR2 YNFKEQ. There are 16 residues in the CDR3. V shed 1 base, J shed 2 bases, and the junction held 4 bases outside the gene matches. CDR3 region: CASSQVPGGPYNEQFF. CDR3 bases: TGTGCCAGCAGCCAAGTCCCAGGGGGCCCCTACAATGAGCAGTTCTTC.

The chain employs TRBV27 and TRBJ2-7; D remains unclear. Trimming stripped 3 bases from V and 0 bases from J, with 9 bases between. This CDR3 is 14 amino acids long. Germline CDR1 MNHEY, CDR2 SMNVEV (reference sequence). CDR3 region: CASSFLRSSYEQYF. CDR3 nucleotide sequence: TGTGCCAGCAGTTTCCTGAGGAGCTCCTACGAGCAGTACTTC.

The table lists this clone with a count of one. The gene calls are TRBV6-5 and TRBJ2-2, with 8 bases lining up with TRBD2. The germline gives CDR1 MNHEY, CDR2 SVGAGI. The CDR3 extends over 14 amino acids. The J segment lost 6 bases and the V segment lost 5 bases, leaving 5 bases of the junction unmatched. CDR3 nucleotide sequence: TGTGCCAGCAGTCGGGGGGGGGAGGCCGGGGAGCTGTTTTTT. This codes for CASSRGGEAGELFF.

The chain links TRBV18 to TRBJ1-1; D might be TRBD1 (6 bases). V was cut by 3 bases and J by 4 bases, with 15 bases left in between. CDR1 is KGHSH and CDR2 is LQKENI in the germline V gene. The CDR3 runs 15 residues. CDR3 DNA sequence: TGTGCCAGCTCACCCGACAGGATAGTAGTCACTGAAGCTTTCTTT. Translation: CASSPDRIVVTEAFF.

V is TRBV20-1 and J is TRBJ2-4; D might be TRBD2 (6 bases). The CDR3 is 11 amino acids. Trimming shortened V by 0 bases and J by 10 bases, and 7 bases separated the two germline ends. From germline, CDR1 is DFQATT and CDR2 SNEGSKA (reference sequence). This CDR3 is CSARDGGIQYF. The CDR3 nucleotides are TGCAGTGCTAGAGATGGGGGGATTCAGTACTTC.

The chain links TRBV5-1 to TRBJ2-7; the D gene is possibly TRBD2 (5 bases). The CDR3 consists of 14 residues. Trimming removed 3 bases from V and 3 bases from J, with 13 bases in between. Germline-derived CDR1 and CDR2 are SGHRS and YFSETQ. For the CDR3, the DNA is TGCGCCAGCAGCTCCGGTCCGGGGAGCTACGAGCAGTACTTC. This translates into CASSSGPGSYEQYF.

In this sample, this clone turned up a few times. In DNA form, the CDR3 reads TGTGCCATCGGACTCCCCGGTAGCCCGAACACTGAAGCTTTCTTT. It codes for CAIGLPGSPNTEAFF. The V and J genes are TRBV10-3 and TRBJ1-1; D gene ambiguous. There are 15 residues in the CDR3. V gave up 8 bases and J gave up 1 base, with 17 bases separating them. Germline values: CDR1 ENHRY, CDR2 SYGVKD.

V and J are TRBV9 and TRBJ1-6, with D possibly being TRBD1 (5 bases). The length of the CDR3 is 18 residues. Germline CDR1 and CDR2: SGDLS and YYNGEE. Trimming removed 0 bases from V and 3 bases from J, with 16 bases in between. The chain's CDR3 is CASSVAGPANFYNSPLHF. Here the CDR3 DNA reads TGTGCCAGCAGCGTAGCAGGGCCAGCTAATTTCTATAATTCACCCCTCCACTTT. The variable domain in full, completed from reference TRBV9 and TRBJ1-6, reads DSGVTQTPKHLITATGQRVTLRCSPRSGDLSVYWYQQSLDQGLQFLIQYYNGEERAKGNILERFSAQQFPDLHSELNLSSLELGDSALYFCASSVAGPANFYNSPLHFGNGTRLTVT.

V usage is TRBV4-1 and J usage is TRBJ2-5, with 11 nucleotides matching TRBD2. V gave up 2 bases and J gave up 4 bases; unmatched junction bases: 15. Per germline, CDR1 MGHRA and CDR2 YSYEKL. This CDR3 contains 19 residues. CDR3 DNA sequence: TGCGCCAGCAGCCAATCTACTACTAGCGGGGGCCTCGAGGTAGAGACCCAGTACTTC. Translating it yields CASSQSTTSGGLEVETQYF.